The 22 T cell receptor beta chains listed next were all sequenced from one sample in a study of cytomegalovirus exposure and HLA in healthy donors. Data came from immunoSEQ multiplex PCR; TCRdb stores just in-frame clones and leaves some out. The table records 150,000 to 200,000 clones, 81% of them present only once. Sequencing was performed on PBMCs. The source is a woman aged 25 to 39 in good health and CMV-seronegative.

Details on this clone: Other DNA variants within this sample encode the same CDR3. The chain links TRBV10-3 to TRBJ2-1; D gene unclear. The CDR3 is 15 residues long. Germline V gene lookup returns CDR1 ENHRY and CDR2 SYGVKD. Trimming left V 0 bases short and J 0 bases short, with 6 bases between. Written as DNA, the CDR3 is TGTGCCATCAGTGAGTCCCTCAGCTCCTACAATGAGCAGTTCTTC. Its translation is CAISESLSSYNEQFF.

As for this clone: The sample has other DNA sequences that encode this CDR3 too. The chain joins TRBV9 to TRBJ1-5; TRBD1 is a possible D gene (6 bases). The CDR3 length is 14 residues. V lost 0 bases to trimming and J lost 3 bases, with 7 bases between them. Germline V gene sequence: CDR1 SGDLS, CDR2 YYNGEE. The CDR3 loop reads CASSVGTVNQPQHF. The CDR3 DNA follows: TGTGCCAGCAGCGTAGGGACAGTCAATCAGCCCCAGCATTTT.

The genes are TRBV5-4 and TRBJ2-7, with a possible D match to TRBD2 (5 bases). The CDR3 sequence is 11 residues long. The V end lost 4 bases, the J end lost 4 bases, and 6 bases lay between the germline ends. CDR1 and CDR2 (germline): SGHNT, YYREEE (reference sequence). CDR3 protein: CASSGRYEQYF. The CDR3, as DNA: TGTGCCAGCAGCGGGAGATACGAGCAGTACTTC.

This sequence joins TRBV9 and TRBJ2-5, with D uncertain. The CDR3 is 16 residues long. V gave up 4 bases and J gave up 4 bases, with 20 bases separating them. Germline CDR1 SGDLS, CDR2 YYNGEE. CDR3 bases: TGTGCCAGCAGCCCCCGTTCGGCCCGGGTTCCAGAGACCCAGTACTTC. Protein product: CASSPRSARVPETQYF. Looking up the rest from reference TRBV9 and TRBJ2-5 gives the full variable domain: DSGVTQTPKHLITATGQRVTLRCSPRSGDLSVYWYQQSLDQGLQFLIQYYNGEERAKGNILERFSAQQFPDLHSELNLSSLELGDSALYFCASSPRSARVPETQYFGPGTRLLVL.

The chain combines TRBV6-1 with TRBJ2-1; 8 positions match TRBD1. This CDR3 is 14 amino acids long. In germline, CDR1 is MNHNS, CDR2 SASEGT. The J segment lost 8 bases and the V segment lost 3 bases, leaving 6 bases of the junction unmatched. This CDR3 is CASSDRGPHDEQFF. Written as DNA, the CDR3 is TGTGCCAGCAGTGACAGGGGGCCTCACGATGAGCAGTTCTTC.

CDR3 sequence: CASRSWSQETQYF. The CDR3 DNA reads as TGTGCCAGCAGATCGTGGAGCCAAGAGACCCAGTACTTC. The chain employs TRBV5-4 and TRBJ2-5; D gene unclear. The germline gives CDR1 SGHNT, CDR2 YYREEE (reference sequence). V gave up 5 bases and J gave up 1 base, with 9 bases separating them. There are 13 residues in the CDR3.

The chain employs TRBV11-3 and TRBJ2-1; a weak D match, TRBD2 (6 bases). V shed 5 bases and J shed 7 bases, with 15 bases lying between them. Germline V gene lookup returns CDR1 SGHNT and CDR2 YENEEA. The CDR3 totals 14 residues. The CDR3: CASSARPTSNEQFF. The CDR3 DNA is TGTGCCAGCAGCGCCCGACCGACTAGTAATGAGCAGTTCTTC.

This clone has a single count. J is TRBJ2-4 and V is TRBV6-1, with D possibly matching TRBD2 (5 bases). Trimming removed 2 bases at V and 8 bases at J, with 10 bases between. The CDR3 has 13 residues. Looked up from germline, CDR1 is MNHNS and CDR2 is SASEGT. CDR3 coding DNA: TGTGCCAGCAGTGAACCAGCGGTGCACATTCAGTACTTC. Its protein is CASSEPAVHIQYF.

This clone has a handful of counts. The genes are TRBV13 and TRBJ1-2; 9 nucleotides match TRBD1. The length of the CDR3 is 14 residues. Unmatched junction bases numbered 4, after V lost 1 base and J lost 7 bases. CDR1 and CDR2 (germline): PRHDT, FYEKMQ (reference sequence). CDR3 in DNA: TGTGCCAGCAGCTTAGAGGGACAGGGCCCTGGCTACACCTTC. Translating gives CASSLEGQGPGYTF.

The J gene is TRBJ1-5, the V gene TRBV5-8; D remains unclear. The V end lost 0 bases, the J end lost 0 bases, and 4 bases lay between the germline ends. Germline CDR1 is SGHTS and CDR2 is YDEGEE. The CDR3 is made up of 14 amino acids. CDR3 sequence: CASSLVYSNQPQHF. The CDR3 bases are TGTGCCAGCAGCTTGGTATATAGCAATCAGCCCCAGCATTTT.

The chain carries TRBV7-9 and TRBJ2-7; possible D gene TRBD2, 6 bases. Trimming removed 3 bases from V and 1 base from J, with 16 bases in between. The V gene's germline CDR1 is SEHNR and CDR2 FQNEAQ (reference sequence). The CDR3 totals 16 residues. The CDR3 reads CASSLGLGTRSYEQYF. CDR3 coding DNA: TGTGCCAGCAGCTTGGGGCTCGGGACTCGTTCCTACGAGCAGTACTTC.

This chain connects TRBV5-1 to TRBJ2-1, with D perhaps TRBD2 (6 bases). This CDR3 is 15 amino acids long. Trimming cost V 4 bases and J 4 bases, with 15 bases left between them. From germline, CDR1 is SGHRS and CDR2 YFSETQ. The CDR3 DNA follows: TGCGCCAGCAGCCCGAGGGCGGGGCAGTACAATGAGCAGTTCTTC. Encoded protein: CASSPRAGQYNEQFF.

The CDR3 protein is CASSQRQGEDEQYF. In DNA, the CDR3 is TGCGCCAGCAGCCAACGCCAGGGGGAGGACGAGCAGTACTTC. The chain recombines TRBV5-1 with TRBJ2-7; D may be TRBD1 (7 bases). The CDR3 is 14 amino acids. With 4 bases removed from V and 5 bases from J, the gap between germline ends came to 16 bases. In germline, CDR1 is SGHRS, CDR2 YFSETQ.

The chain employs TRBV29-1 and TRBJ2-1; 7 bases map to TRBD1. The germline V gene has CDR1 SQVTM and CDR2 ANQGSEA. J was trimmed by 6 bases and V by 5 bases; bases with no gene match: 7. This CDR3 spans 13 amino acids. CDR3 coding DNA: TGCAGCGTTTACAGGGGCAACTCCAATGAGCAGTTCTTC. Amino acids: CSVYRGNSNEQFF.

This clone was detected only once. The chain couples TRBV28 to TRBJ1-1; perhaps TRBD1 as D (5 bases). From germline, CDR1 is MDHEN and CDR2 SYDVKM. The CDR3 totals 13 residues. V was trimmed by 6 bases and J by 5 bases, leaving 13 bases between them. The CDR3 sequence: CASRDTTRTEAFF. The CDR3 nucleotides read TGTGCCAGCAGGGACACGACCCGGACTGAAGCTTTCTTT.

The chain has TRBV15 and TRBJ2-7, with 7 bases matching TRBD1. Germline trimming cut 6 bases from V and 2 bases from J; bases unmatched to any gene: 7. The germline V gene has CDR1 LNHNV and CDR2 YYDKDF (reference sequence). The CDR3 contains 14 residues. The chain's CDR3 is CATSRQGNAYEQYF. In nucleotides, the CDR3 is TGTGCCACCAGTCGACAGGGTAATGCCTACGAGCAGTACTTC.

This clone was seen more than once but under ten times. The chain carries TRBV5-1 and TRBJ1-6, with D tentatively TRBD1 (5 bases). This CDR3 is built from 17 residues. Looked up from germline, CDR1 is SGHRS and CDR2 is YFSETQ. V was trimmed by 0 bases and J by 10 bases, leaving 20 bases between them. CDR3 nucleotides: TGCGCCAGCAGCTTGGATCCGGGAGCGGGGCAATGGTCACCCCTCCACTTT. Its translation is CASSLDPGAGQWSPLHF.

The chain combines TRBV11-3 with TRBJ2-7; 8 nucleotides line up with TRBD1. Trimming took 5 bases from V and 0 from J; bases not matched to a gene: 9. The CDR3 sequence is 16 residues long. Germline V gene lookup returns CDR1 SGHNT and CDR2 YENEEA. The CDR3 sequence: CASSSTGTGSSYEQYF. As DNA, the CDR3 is TGTGCCAGCAGCAGTACCGGGACAGGAAGCTCCTACGAGCAGTACTTC.

This clone was seen a single time. The chain recombines TRBV7-9 with TRBJ1-6; D call uncertain. Deletions cut 2 bases from V and 9 bases from J, with 11 bases between. Germline loops: CDR1 SEHNR, CDR2 FQNEAQ (reference sequence). The CDR3 runs to 14 residues. CDR3 protein: CASSLLQATSPLHF. CDR3 DNA sequence: TGTGCCAGCAGCTTATTGCAGGCCACTTCACCCCTCCACTTT. The full variable domain, in which reference TRBV7-9 and TRBJ1-6 provide the parts outside the CDR3, is DTGVSQNPRHKITKRGQNVTFRCDPISEHNRLYWYRQTLGQGPEFLTYFQNEAQLEKSRLLSDRFSAERPKGSFSTLEIQRTEQGDSAMYLCASSLLQATSPLHFGNGTRLTVT.

This clone was detected a few times. This chain connects TRBV5-1 to TRBJ1-5; 8 bases are a match to TRBD1. Trimming took 3 bases from V and 5 from J; bases not matched to a gene: 1. Germline V CDR1 and CDR2: SGHRS, YFSETQ. The CDR3 sequence is 13 residues long. In DNA, the CDR3 is TGCGCCAGCAGCTCGGACAGGGATCAGCCCCAGCATTTT. Protein sequence: CASSSDRDQPQHF.

The rearrangement links TRBV5-1 to TRBJ1-4; the D is unclear. This CDR3 comprises 15 residues. Looked up from germline, CDR1 is SGHRS and CDR2 is YFSETQ. Trimming shortened V by 2 bases and J by 0 bases, and 8 bases separated the two germline ends. CDR3 region: CASSLQYPTNEKLFF. The DNA for the CDR3 is TGCGCCAGCAGCTTACAGTACCCAACTAATGAAAAACTGTTTTTT.

This clone has a single count. This sequence joins TRBV18 and TRBJ2-1; D not certain. The CDR3 runs to 12 residues. The ends were cut back, 1 base at V and 7 bases at J, with 5 bases in the middle. Per the germline V gene, CDR1 is KGHSH and CDR2 is LQKENI. CDR3 nucleotide sequence: TGTGCCAGCTCACCACTTACTAATGAGCAGTTCTTC. Its translation: CASSPLTNEQFF.